These 32 T cell receptor beta chains were sequenced from one sample in a study of T cells in Graves' hyperthyroidism and ophthalmopathy. The source material, RNA transcripts, was used to amplify TCR beta CDR3 regions. HTBI primers were the set used in a first-round RT-PCR of the TCR CDR3. TCRdb reanalysed the multiplex PCR reads using MiXCR and keeps one entry per CDR3 protein. The sample has some 370,000 distinct CDR3 sequences, over 12% seen once; the top ten hold around 30%. Sequencing used blood. The origin of the receptors is a man aged 50 to 60 with Graves' ophthalmopathy.

The chain employs TRBV6-1 and TRBJ2-7; TRBD2 agrees at 7 bases. The CDR3 spans 14 residues. V gave up 5 bases and J gave up 3 bases; unmatched junction bases: 7. Germline CDR1 and CDR2: MNHNS and SASEGT. CDR3 amino acids: CASSPSGLVYEQYF. The CDR3 nucleotides read TGTGCCAGCAGTCCCTCTGGACTAGTCTACGAGCAGTACTTC.

The sample holds many counts of this clonotype. This chain joins TRBV3-1 and TRBJ2-3; D is unclear. The CDR3 is 14 residues long. Germline-derived CDR1 and CDR2 are LGHDT and YNNKEL (reference sequence). Trimming took off 4 bases at V and 1 base at J, with 9 bases between the two ends. The CDR3 nucleotides are TGTGCCAGCAGCCCCACCGGGCGCACAGATACGCAGTATTTT. Protein: CASSPTGRTDTQYF.

The chain uses TRBV10-3 and TRBJ2-5; the match to TRBD2 covers 7 bases. Germline V gene data show CDR1 as ENHRY and CDR2 as SYGVKD. This CDR3 contains 15 residues. Unmatched junction bases numbered 5, after V lost 2 bases and J lost 2 bases. The CDR3, as DNA: TGTGCCATCAGTGAGGGACTAGTGCTACAAGAGACCCAGTACTTC. This codes for CAISEGLVLQETQYF.

This clonotype came up many times. The chain has TRBV3-1 and TRBJ1-1; 7 nucleotides agree with TRBD1. With 5 bases clipped from V and 7 bases from J, the junction kept 7 bases outside the gene matches. The CDR3 totals 13 residues. Germline V gene lookup returns CDR1 LGHDT and CDR2 YNNKEL (reference sequence). The CDR3 loop reads CASSYQTGVEAFF. The CDR3 DNA follows: TGTGCCAGCAGCTATCAAACAGGGGTTGAAGCTTTCTTT.

At least ten counts were recorded for this clonotype. The chain uses TRBV20-1 and TRBJ2-7, with D tentatively TRBD2 (6 bases). The CDR3 sequence is 14 residues long. The V and J ends lost 3 bases and 4 bases respectively, with 16 bases between them. Germline V gene lookup returns CDR1 DFQATT and CDR2 SNEGSKA (reference sequence). The CDR3 DNA reads as TGCAGTGCTAGGGGTGCCGGGGGAGATTACGAGCAGTACTTC. The encoded protein is CSARGAGGDYEQYF.

This rearrangement joins TRBV30 to TRBJ2-5; 8 bases match TRBD2. V lost 5 bases and J lost 5; bases outside the gene matches: 4. The germline gives CDR1 GTSNPN, CDR2 SVGIG (reference sequence). The CDR3 sequence is 12 residues long. The CDR3: CAWGLARETQYF. The CDR3 DNA reads TGTGCCTGGGGACTAGCTCGGGAGACCCAGTACTTC.

This clonotype was seen ten or more times. CDR3 region: CASSDLGLPYNEQFF. CDR3 DNA: TGTGCCAGCAGTGATTTGGGTCTCCCCTACAATGAGCAGTTCTTC. The rearrangement links TRBV2 to TRBJ2-1; D gene uncertain. In germline, CDR1 is SNHLY, CDR2 FYNNEI. Trimming pared 3 bases from V and 2 bases from J, leaving 11 bases between. This CDR3 spans 15 amino acids. Full variable domain (outside the CDR3, taken from reference TRBV2 and TRBJ2-1): EPEVTQTPSHQVTQMGQEVILRCVPISNHLYFYWYRQILGQKVEFLVSFYNNEISEKSEIFDDQFSVERPDGSNFTLKIRSTKLEDSAMYFCASSDLGLPYNEQFFGPGTRLTVL.

There are many counts of this clonotype. The chain is built from TRBV30 and TRBJ1-4, with TRBD1 matching 8 bases. V shed 5 bases and J 7 bases; nucleotides not matched to a gene: 9. Germline CDR1 is GTSNPN and CDR2 is SVGIG (reference sequence). This CDR3 has 14 amino acids. In DNA, the CDR3 is TGTGCCTGGGGACTCGCAGGGGGCGGTGAAAAACTGTTTTTT. This gives the protein CAWGLAGGGEKLFF.

This clonotype was found many times. The V call is TRBV11-3, the J call TRBJ2-1, with TRBD1 matching 9 bases. The CDR3 consists of 18 residues. Germline-derived CDR1 and CDR2 are SGHNT and YENEEA. Trimming took 5 bases from V and 4 from J; bases not matched to a gene: 15. The DNA for the CDR3 is TGTGCCAGCAGCCCAGGGACAGGGATAAGCGTTTTTTACAATGAGCAGTTCTTC. This codes for CASSPGTGISVFYNEQFF.

Ten or more counts support this clonotype. The chain links TRBV5-1 to TRBJ1-5, with 7 positions matching TRBD1. Germline V gene lookup returns CDR1 SGHRS and CDR2 YFSETQ. This CDR3 comprises 14 residues. V shed 4 bases and J 3 bases; nucleotides not matched to a gene: 4. In DNA, the CDR3 is TGCGCCAGCAGCACCGGGACAGACAATCAGCCCCAGCATTTT. It encodes CASSTGTDNQPQHF.

This clonotype showed up many times. The chain couples TRBV28 to TRBJ1-1; D gene uncertain. Trimming stripped 4 bases from V and 0 bases from J, with 12 bases between. This CDR3 is built from 15 residues. Germline CDR1 reads MDHEN; CDR2 reads SYDVKM. As DNA, the CDR3 is TGTGCCAGCAGTTCAACACATCGCATGAACACTGAAGCTTTCTTT. As protein: CASSSTHRMNTEAFF.

Note on this clonotype: A much larger clonotype is one base distant, so this may be a read error. CDR3 nucleotides: TGTGCCAGCGGTGAAGTGGGACTCAATCGGCCCCAGCATTTT. Protein product: CASGEVGLNRPQHF. The chain has TRBV2 and TRBJ1-5, with a weak D call TRBD1 (5 bases). CDR1 is SNHLY and CDR2 is FYNNEI in the germline V gene. The CDR3 extends over 14 amino acids.

The rearrangement links TRBV12-3 or TRBV12-4 to TRBJ2-5; no clear D. Trimming stripped 2 bases from V and 13 bases from J, with 14 bases between. This CDR3 has 12 residues. The chain's CDR3 is CASSLPGGIGYF. CDR3 in DNA: TGTGCCAGCAGTTTACCGGGCGGAATTGGGTACTTC.

This clonotype has just a few counts. The CDR3 protein is CAWSVRATGKKYEQYF. For the CDR3, the DNA is TGTGCCTGGAGTGTAAGGGCCACGGGTAAGAAGTACGAGCAGTACTTC. The chain carries TRBV30 and TRBJ2-7; D gene unclear. CDR1 and CDR2 (germline): GTSNPN, SVGIG (reference sequence). This CDR3 region has 16 residues. V lost 0 bases to trimming and J lost 4 bases, with 19 bases between them.

This chain links TRBV28 with TRBJ2-3; 8 bases are shared with TRBD2. This CDR3 has 14 amino acids. With 4 bases clipped from V and 6 bases from J, the junction kept 6 bases outside the gene matches. Germline CDR1 MDHEN, CDR2 SYDVKM. This chain's CDR3 is CASSSPGGRDTQYF. The DNA for the CDR3 is TGTGCCAGCAGTTCGCCGGGGGGGCGGGATACGCAGTATTTT.

The sample holds many counts of this clonotype. The chain uses TRBV20-1 and TRBJ2-7; 15 bases line up with TRBD2. The V gene's germline CDR1 is DFQATT and CDR2 SNEGSKA (reference sequence). The V segment lost 5 bases and the J segment 6 bases; nucleotides outside the gene matches: 8. The CDR3 is made up of 15 amino acids. The CDR3 sequence: CSAQKVGLAGGEQYF. In DNA, the CDR3 is TGCAGTGCTCAAAAGGTGGGACTAGCGGGAGGCGAGCAGTACTTC.

Many counts were recorded for this clonotype. The chain has TRBV2 and TRBJ1-1, with unresolved D. Germline CDR1 is SNHLY and CDR2 is FYNNEI. V was trimmed by 3 bases and J by 2 bases, leaving 7 bases between them. The CDR3 spans 13 residues. The CDR3 region has the DNA TGTGCCAGCAGTGAGCCGGTTAACACTGAAGCTTTCTTT. As protein: CASSEPVNTEAFF.

The gene calls are TRBV24-1 and TRBJ2-2; D may correspond to TRBD1 or TRBD2 (5 bases each). The germline gives CDR1 KGHDR, CDR2 SFDVKD. This CDR3 spans 15 amino acids. With 10 bases removed from V and 5 bases from J, the gap between germline ends came to 19 bases. Here the CDR3 DNA reads TGTGCCACGCAGGCGAGGGGTCTGAGGACCGGGGAGCTGTTTTTT. It encodes CATQARGLRTGELFF.

This clonotype was observed a few times. This chain connects TRBV6-1 to TRBJ1-5; weak D call: TRBD1 (6 bases). From germline, CDR1 is MNHNS and CDR2 SASEGT. V lost 6 bases to trimming and J lost 5 bases, with 11 bases between them. The CDR3 covers 13 residues. CDR3 in amino acids: CASRTGFDQPQHF. The CDR3, as DNA: TGTGCCAGCAGAACAGGGTTTGATCAGCCCCAGCATTTT.

This clonotype was detected ten times or more. The V gene is TRBV2, the J gene TRBJ1-2; 9 nucleotides line up with TRBD1. The CDR3 length is 16 residues. The germline gives CDR1 SNHLY, CDR2 FYNNEI. The trim removed 2 bases at V and 0 bases at J, leaving 4 bases unmatched. The CDR3 DNA reads as TGTGCCAGCAGTGAAAGGACAGGGGCCGCTAACTATGGCTACACCTTC. Protein product: CASSERTGAANYGYTF.

This clonotype was seen many times. The chain recombines TRBV3-1 with TRBJ2-1; 11 nucleotides align to TRBD2. Germline V gene sequence: CDR1 LGHDT, CDR2 YNNKEL (reference sequence). The CDR3 has 13 residues. The trim removed 8 bases at V and 9 bases at J, leaving 6 bases unmatched. The DNA for the CDR3 is TGTGCCAGCCTACTAGCGGGAGCAGGTGAGCAGTTCTTC. This codes for CASLLAGAGEQFF.

This clonotype was seen many times. This chain joins TRBV7-3 and TRBJ2-7; D remains unclear. With 2 bases removed from V and 0 bases from J, the gap between germline ends came to 11 bases. Germline CDR1 is SGHTA and CDR2 is FQGTGA. The CDR3 length is 15 residues. CDR3 loop: CASSLSPAASYEQYF. Written as DNA, the CDR3 is TGTGCCAGCAGCTTATCCCCTGCAGCCTCCTACGAGCAGTACTTC.

This clonotype was seen ten or more times. This chain uses TRBV5-1 with TRBJ2-2; 8 positions agree with TRBD1. CDR3 length: 14 residues. CDR1 is SGHRS and CDR2 is YFSETQ in the germline V gene. The V segment lost 2 bases and the J segment 5 bases; nucleotides outside the gene matches: 2. As DNA, the CDR3 is TGCGCCAGCAGCTTCGGACAGGGAACCGGGGAGCTGTTTTTT. Amino acids: CASSFGQGTGELFF.

Many counts were recorded for this clonotype. The gene calls are TRBV28 and TRBJ2-1; 10 bases line up with TRBD2. The CDR3 extends over 18 amino acids. From germline, CDR1 is MDHEN and CDR2 SYDVKM. V shed 5 bases and J 1 base; nucleotides not matched to a gene: 11. CDR3 in DNA: TGTGCCAGCAGTCCATTGAGGCTAGCGGGAGCTTCCTACAATGAGCAGTTCTTC. The encoded protein is CASSPLRLAGASYNEQFF.

This clonotype was detected ten times or more. The chain couples TRBV29-1 to TRBJ1-1; D is perhaps TRBD1 (5 bases). CDR1 SQVTM and CDR2 ANQGSEA come from the germline V gene. Trimming removed 7 bases at V and 0 bases at J, with 9 bases between. The CDR3 totals 12 residues. Written as DNA, the CDR3 is TGCAGCGCCATCAGGGTGAACACTGAAGCTTTCTTT. It encodes CSAIRVNTEAFF.

This clonotype occurred many times. The chain has TRBV3-1 and TRBJ2-7, with D possibly TRBD2 on 6 matching bases. The CDR3 spans 17 residues. Germline V CDR1 and CDR2: LGHDT, YNNKEL (reference sequence). V was shortened by 4 bases and J by 4 bases, with 23 bases between the two germline ends. The CDR3 DNA follows: TGTGCCAGCAGCCGCAACGGGGGACCGGGACGGGGATACGAGCAGTACTTC. Translated: CASSRNGGPGRGYEQYF.

This clonotype was observed a few times. The chain employs TRBV5-1 and TRBJ1-2, with 7 nucleotides matching TRBD1. From germline, CDR1 is SGHRS and CDR2 YFSETQ. Unmatched junction bases numbered 8, after V lost 0 bases and J lost 3 bases. The CDR3 runs 16 residues. CDR3 amino acids: CASSLVGRGPDYGYTF. In nucleotides, the CDR3 is TGCGCCAGCAGCTTGGTAGGTAGGGGGCCGGACTATGGCTACACCTTC.

There are many counts of this clonotype. The chain employs TRBV24-1 and TRBJ2-1; TRBD2 agrees at 9 bases. V lost 4 bases, J lost 3 bases, and 9 bases stayed unmatched. This CDR3 region has 17 residues. CDR1 and CDR2 from the germline V gene are KGHDR and SFDVKD. In nucleotides, the CDR3 is TGTGCCACCAGTGAGGGTAGCGGGAGAACACTCTACAATGAGCAGTTCTTC. It specifies CATSEGSGRTLYNEQFF.

This clonotype was recorded many times. The J gene is TRBJ1-2, the V gene TRBV12-3 or TRBV12-4; D may be TRBD1 (5 bases). The CDR3 contains 13 residues. V was pared by 6 bases and J by 3 bases, with 11 bases between. The CDR3 reads CASSTPQDYGYTF. In nucleotides, the CDR3 is TGTGCCAGCAGCACTCCACAGGACTATGGCTACACCTTC.

A few counts support this clonotype. V and J are TRBV9 and TRBJ1-4; no clear D gene. The ends were cut back, 3 bases at V and 8 bases at J, with 20 bases in the middle. This CDR3 region has 16 residues. CDR1 SGDLS and CDR2 YYNGEE come from the germline V gene. The CDR3 sequence: CASSEVPSSGREKLFF. CDR3 nucleotide sequence: TGTGCCAGCAGCGAGGTCCCCTCGAGCGGACGGGAAAAACTGTTTTTT. The entire variable domain, with the rest obtained from reference TRBV9 and TRBJ1-4, is as follows: DSGVTQTPKHLITATGQRVTLRCSPRSGDLSVYWYQQSLDQGLQFLIQYYNGEERAKGNILERFSAQQFPDLHSELNLSSLELGDSALYFCASSEVPSSGREKLFFGSGTQLSVL.

This clonotype was found many times. V usage is TRBV7-6 and J usage is TRBJ2-3, with no clear D. This CDR3 is built from 14 residues. CDR1 is SGHVS and CDR2 is FNYEAQ in the germline V gene. Between the trimmed V and J ends, which lost 1 base and 6 bases, there was a span of 11 bases. CDR3 protein: CASSLDGPPDTQYF. The CDR3 nucleotides read TGTGCCAGCAGCTTAGATGGCCCGCCGGATACGCAGTATTTT.

Only a few counts were recorded for this clonotype. The chain combines TRBV7-9 with TRBJ2-6; D is uncertain. The CDR3 has 17 amino acids. Trimming pared 1 base from V and 2 bases from J, leaving 12 bases between. The germline gives CDR1 SEHNR, CDR2 FQNEAQ (reference sequence). CDR3 region: CASSLENWKTGANVLTF. CDR3 DNA: TGTGCCAGCAGCTTAGAGAACTGGAAGACTGGGGCCAACGTCCTGACTTTC. The full variable domain, its missing parts supplied by reference TRBV7-9 and TRBJ2-6, is DTGVSQNPRHKITKRGQNVTFRCDPISEHNRLYWYRQTLGQGPEFLTYFQNEAQLEKSRLLSDRFSAERPKGSFSTLEIQRTEQGDSAMYLCASSLENWKTGANVLTFGAGSRLTVL.